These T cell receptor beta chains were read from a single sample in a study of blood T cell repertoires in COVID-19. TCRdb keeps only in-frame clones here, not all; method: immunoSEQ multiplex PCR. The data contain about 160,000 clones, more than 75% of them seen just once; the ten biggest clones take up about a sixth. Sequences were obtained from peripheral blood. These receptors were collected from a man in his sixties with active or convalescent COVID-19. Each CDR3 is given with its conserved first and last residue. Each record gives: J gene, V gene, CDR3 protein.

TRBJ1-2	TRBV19	CASSYDSSPLGANYGYTF
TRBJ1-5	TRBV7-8	CASSWRNQPQHF
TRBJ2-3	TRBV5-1	CPSSLAGAGGADTQYF
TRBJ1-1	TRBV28	CASSPERGVNTEAFF
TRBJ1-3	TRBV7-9	CASSQGVRNTIYF
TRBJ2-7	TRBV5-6	CASSQRGYEQYF
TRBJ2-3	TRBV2	CASRAPGTDTQYF
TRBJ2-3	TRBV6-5	CASSSLQGTGADTQYF
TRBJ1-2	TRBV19	CASSSKKRGETNYGYTF
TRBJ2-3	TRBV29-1	CSVSGYSGNTDTQYF
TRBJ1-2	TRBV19	CASSILSGQTNYGYTF
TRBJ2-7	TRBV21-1	CASSIGTGVSYEQYF
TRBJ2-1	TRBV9	CASSVGLSSYNEQFF
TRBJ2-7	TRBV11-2	CASSLGAAVSSYEQYF
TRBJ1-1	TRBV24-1	CATSDPDRENTEAFF
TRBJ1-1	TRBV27	CASSLRGTNTEAFF
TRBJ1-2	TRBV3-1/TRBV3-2	CASSQSGVYGYTF